The 21 T cell receptor beta chains in this list originate from one sample, sequenced in a study of blood T cells in healthy people across ages. For the second PCR, which ran for about 7 to 11 cycles, a sample-barcoded 5' primer and a J-beta primer mix were used. TCRdb analysed the 5' RACE reads with MiXCR anew, one entry per CDR3 protein. The sample includes about 1.1 million distinct CDR3 sequences, around two fifths seen only once; the top ten take around 13%. The source material was blood. Receptor source: a man between 18 and 29 years old in good health.

This rearrangement joins TRBV6-2 or TRBV6-3 to TRBJ2-1; D not certain. The CDR3 runs 15 residues. V was trimmed by 6 bases and J by 0 bases, leaving 12 bases between them. Germline V gene data show CDR1 as MNHEY and CDR2 as SVGEGT. This CDR3 is CASRYGQISYNEQFF. In DNA form, the CDR3 reads TGTGCCAGCAGATACGGTCAAATCTCCTACAATGAGCAGTTCTTC.

J is TRBJ1-6 and V is TRBV2, with TRBD1 matching over 9 bases. With V trimmed by 4 bases and J by 7 bases, 5 bases remained unmatched. Germline values: CDR1 SNHLY, CDR2 FYNNEI. The CDR3 has 15 residues. The CDR3 spells CASSADRGLNSPLHF. DNA for the CDR3: TGTGCCAGCAGTGCTGACAGGGGGTTAAATTCACCCCTCCACTTT.

This clonotype came up a few times. V gene TRBV20-1 combines with J gene TRBJ2-3; the match to TRBD2 covers 10 bases. Germline V gives CDR1 DFQATT, CDR2 SNEGSKA (reference sequence). V lost 1 base to trimming and J lost 2 bases; unmatched junction nucleotides: 6. The CDR3 runs to 16 residues. Here the CDR3 DNA reads TGCAGTGCTAGAGCGGCTAGCGGGGGCAACACAGATACGCAGTATTTT. It specifies CSARAASGGNTDTQYF.

The gene calls are TRBV6-5 and TRBJ1-2, with 7 bases lining up with TRBD1. This CDR3 has 16 residues. Germline assignment: CDR1 MNHEY and CDR2 SVGAGI. The ends lost 3 bases at V and 1 base at J; junction bases unmatched: 8. CDR3 coding DNA: TGTGCCAGCAGTTATTCCGAGGGACAGTTTAACTATGGCTACACCTTC. The encoded protein is CASSYSEGQFNYGYTF.

The chain employs TRBV4-1 and TRBJ1-2; D uncertain. Germline CDR1 MGHRA, CDR2 YSYEKL. Trimming left V 4 bases short and J 2 bases short, with 14 bases between. The CDR3 runs to 15 residues. The CDR3 nucleotides read TGCGCCAGCAGCCCTATGAGAACGATCAACTATGGCTACACCTTC. Amino acid sequence: CASSPMRTINYGYTF.

V gene TRBV28 combines with J gene TRBJ1-2; unclear D gene. This CDR3 has 12 amino acids. Germline V CDR1 and CDR2: MDHEN, SYDVKM. The CDR3 protein is CATAPFVYGYTF. The CDR3 region has the DNA TGTGCGACGGCCCCCTTCGTCTATGGCTACACCTTC.

The chain is built from TRBV11-1 and TRBJ2-1; no definite D call. In germline, CDR1 is SGHAT, CDR2 FQDESV (reference sequence). The CDR3 totals 17 residues. The V end was cut by 3 bases, the J end by 0 bases, with 15 bases between. The CDR3 DNA reads TGTGCCAGCAGCTTCCTCCCTCGGCCGAGCTCCTACAATGAGCAGTTCTTC. It specifies CASSFLPRPSSYNEQFF.

Regarding this clonotype: One end of the junction fails to match germline, which may point to a read error. The chain recombines TRBV28 with TRBJ2-3; no clear D gene. In germline, CDR1 is MDHEN, CDR2 SYDVKM. This CDR3 region has 12 residues. The CDR3, as DNA: TGTGCCTGCAGTCCGTACACAGATACGCAGTATTTT. As protein: CACSPYTDTQYF.

The chain employs TRBV7-2 and TRBJ1-2; D might be TRBD1 (6 bases). Germline V gene data show CDR1 as SGHTA and CDR2 as FQGNSA. V was shortened by 1 base and J by 3 bases, with 12 bases between the two germline ends. The CDR3 contains 15 residues. The CDR3 loop reads CASSLVRGGYYGYTF. CDR3 sequence (DNA): TGTGCCAGCAGCTTAGTGAGGGGGGGATACTATGGCTACACCTTC.

The chain has TRBV10-3 and TRBJ2-4, with 10 bases lining up with TRBD2. Germline V CDR1 and CDR2: ENHRY, SYGVKD. This CDR3 is 17 amino acids long. Losses at the gene ends were 3 bases for V and 8 bases for J; bases not matched to a gene: 13. The CDR3: CAISELRAGGPGDIQYF. The CDR3 DNA reads as TGTGCCATCAGTGAACTGAGAGCGGGGGGGCCAGGAGACATTCAGTACTTC.

CDR3 protein: CSARDGGLPYNEQFF. Written as DNA, the CDR3 is TGCAGTGCTAGAGATGGGGGCTTACCCTACAATGAGCAGTTCTTC. The chain joins TRBV20-1 to TRBJ2-1, with a possible D match to TRBD1 (6 bases). V lost 0 bases and J lost 2, with 11 bases in between. The CDR3 runs 15 residues. Looked up from germline, CDR1 is DFQATT and CDR2 is SNEGSKA (reference sequence).

The rearrangement joins TRBV20-1 to TRBJ2-7; no clear D. Germline V lookup: CDR1 DFQATT, CDR2 SNEGSKA (reference sequence). The CDR3 spans 12 residues. The V end was cut by 3 bases, the J end by 3 bases, with 9 bases between. CDR3: CSARTPGYEQYF. The CDR3 coding sequence is TGCAGTGCTAGGACTCCCGGCTACGAGCAGTACTTC.

V usage is TRBV12-3 or TRBV12-4 and J usage is TRBJ2-7; D possibly corresponds to TRBD1 (6 bases). The better agreement between TRBJ2-5 and the DNA end casts doubt on the J call. CDR3 length: 13 residues. The CDR3 DNA is TGTGCCAGCAGTCCGGACAGACTACGGACCCAGTACTTC. It translates to CASSPDRLRTQYF.

The chain couples TRBV14 to TRBJ2-5; D is unclear. The V gene lost 0 bases and the J gene lost 4 bases, with 6 bases spanning the gap. The germline V gene has CDR1 SGHDN and CDR2 FVKESK. There are 13 residues in the CDR3. This chain's CDR3 is CASSQDPPETQYF. The CDR3 bases are TGTGCCAGCAGCCAAGATCCCCCAGAGACCCAGTACTTC.

This clonotype showed up just a few times. The chain employs TRBV29-1 and TRBJ2-4; D is uncertain. CDR1 is SQVTM, CDR2 ANQGSEA, per germline. V was trimmed by 7 bases and J by 0 bases, leaving 10 bases between them. The CDR3 sequence is 13 residues long. The CDR3: CSAARRAKNIQYF. The CDR3 nucleotides read TGCAGCGCAGCGAGAAGAGCCAAAAACATTCAGTACTTC.

The V gene is TRBV7-2, the J gene TRBJ2-1; D gene uncertain. This CDR3 spans 13 amino acids. The germline V gene has CDR1 SGHTA and CDR2 FQGNSA. V shed 5 bases and J shed 13 bases, with 18 bases lying between them. The CDR3 sequence: CASSADEGETQFF. DNA for the CDR3: TGTGCCAGCAGCGCCGATGAAGGAGAGACCCAGTTCTTC.

V gene TRBV20-1 combines with J gene TRBJ1-2; 10 bases agree with TRBD1. J was trimmed by 2 bases and V by 4 bases; bases with no gene match: 1. Germline assignment: CDR1 DFQATT and CDR2 SNEGSKA (reference sequence). The CDR3 has 13 residues. DNA for the CDR3: TGCAGTGCTAAGACAGGGGGCAACTATGGCTACACCTTC. This encodes CSAKTGGNYGYTF.

This clonotype appeared a few times. This chain joins TRBV5-6 and TRBJ1-2; 7 positions agree with TRBD1. Looked up from germline, CDR1 is SGHDT and CDR2 is YYEEEE. With V trimmed by 5 bases and J by 8 bases, 15 bases remained unmatched. The CDR3 consists of 15 residues. CDR3 nucleotide sequence: TGTGCCAGCAGTTCATTCCCGGGACAGTTATCCGGCTACACCTTC. Translation gives CASSSFPGQLSGYTF.

A remark on this clonotype: One end of the junction is discordant with germline, which a read error may explain. The chain combines TRBV3-1 with TRBJ1-2; no firm D call. From germline, CDR1 is LGHDT and CDR2 YNNKEL (reference sequence). The CDR3 spans 13 residues. For the CDR3, the DNA is TGTGCCAGCAGCCAAAGCGCAGCTTATGGCCACACCTTC. The encoded protein is CASSQSAAYGHTF.

The rearrangement uses TRBV4-1 and TRBJ2-1, with D perhaps TRBD2 (7 bases). The germline gives CDR1 MGHRA, CDR2 YSYEKL. CDR3 length: 15 amino acids. Trimming pared 2 bases from V and 7 bases from J, leaving 15 bases between. The CDR3: CASSQSRGGRNEQFF. The CDR3 bases are TGCGCCAGCAGCCAATCGAGGGGGGGTAGGAATGAGCAGTTCTTC.

This CDR3 reads CASSLRTSGTPQYF. CDR3 sequence (DNA): TGTGCCAGCAGTTTGAGGACTAGCGGGACGCCCCAGTACTTC. The chain links TRBV12-3 or TRBV12-4 to TRBJ2-5, with TRBD2 matching over 12 bases. This CDR3 is 14 amino acids long. J was trimmed by 9 bases and V by 3 bases; bases with no gene match: 5.